The clone carrying this T cell receptor beta chain was seen only once. J was trimmed by 2 bases and V by 1 base; bases with no gene match: 14. The CDR3 totals 19 residues. Germline-derived CDR1 and CDR2 are SGHRS and YFSETQ. Baseline was the first blood sampling point, followed by cycle 4 day 1 and cycle 7 day 1. This record comes from a study of OX40 agonist ivuxolimab in advanced cancers. The method was immunoSEQ multiplex PCR; TCRdb's version includes in-frame clones alone and lacks a portion of them. This table holds 70,000 to 80,000 clones, around nine tenths found once. The J gene is TRBJ2-1, the V gene TRBV5-1; 8 bases are a match to TRBD2. Here the sequenced sample was CD4+ or CD8+ T cells sorted from blood, taken in a trial of the OX40 agonist ivuxolimab. This sequence was found in an adult with an advanced solid tumor such as melanoma, head and neck, liver or kidney cancer. The CDR3 loop is CASSLSSGGSLHPYNEQFF. The CDR3 nucleotides are TGCGCCAGCAGCTTGTCGAGCGGGGGTTCCCTCCATCCCTACAATGAGCAGTTCTTC.